This is a list of T cell receptor beta chains from one sample in a study of shared clonotypes between healthy human individuals. Clones were sequenced by immunoSEQ multiplex PCR, and TCRdb holds only the in-frame ones, with some missing. Of under 2,500,000 clones listed, more than 90% are singletons. Input material: naive CD4+ T cells sorted from blood. All receptors derive from a man aged 18 to 35 in good health. The CDR3 runs from the conserved cysteine through the conserved F or W. The D gene is left open where the match is weak. A row's size may be missing; if present it is once, few, many or a size class.

D gene: .; clone size: .; J gene: TRBJ2-2; V gene: TRBV4-1; CDR3 DNA: TGCGCCAGCAGCCAATCGAACACCGGGGAGCTGTTTTTT; CDR3 protein: CASSQSNTGELFF
D gene: .; clone size: .; J gene: TRBJ2-3; V gene: TRBV19; CDR3 DNA: TGTGCCAGTAGTATGGTCCTTGGAGGGAACCCCGATACGCAGTATTTT; CDR3 protein: CASSMVLGGNPDTQYF
D gene: .; clone size: .; J gene: TRBJ2-3; V gene: TRBV9; CDR3 DNA: TGTGCCAGCACCCCCACCTCATGGACCACAGATACGCAGTATTTT; CDR3 protein: CASTPTSWTTDTQYF
D gene: .; clone size: .; J gene: TRBJ1-5; V gene: TRBV6-1; CDR3 DNA: TGTGCCAGCAGTGTCCCGGGACCGATCAATCAGCCCCAGCATTTT; CDR3 protein: CASSVPGPINQPQHF
D gene: TRBD1; clone size: .; J gene: TRBJ2-7; V gene: TRBV6-5; CDR3 DNA: TGTGCCAGCAGGGAGGACAGGGTGGGCGAGCAGTACTTC; CDR3 protein: CASREDRVGEQYF
D gene: .; clone size: .; J gene: TRBJ1-1; V gene: TRBV4-2; CDR3 DNA: TGTGCCAGCGAGGGTGGAGGTACTGAAGCTTTCTTT; CDR3 protein: CASEGGGTEAFF
D gene: TRBD2; clone size: once; J gene: TRBJ2-3; V gene: TRBV5-4; CDR3 DNA: TGTGCCACTTCTCTTAGCGGGAGATTCACAGATACGCAGTATTTT; CDR3 protein: CATSLSGRFTDTQYF
D gene: .; clone size: .; J gene: TRBJ1-4; V gene: TRBV29-1; CDR3 DNA: TGCAGCGTTGAACCGTTGGGGGGCTCTAGACTGTTTTTT; CDR3 protein: CSVEPLGGSRLFF
D gene: .; clone size: .; J gene: TRBJ2-3; V gene: TRBV6-5; CDR3 DNA: TGTGCCAGCAGTCCCGACTCGGCCTTCACAGATACGCAGTATTTT; CDR3 protein: CASSPDSAFTDTQYF
D gene: .; clone size: .; J gene: TRBJ1-1; V gene: TRBV2; CDR3 DNA: TGTGCCAGCAGCAAAGAACAGATTTACACTGAAGCTTTCTTT; CDR3 protein: CASSKEQIYTEAFF
D gene: .; clone size: .; J gene: TRBJ2-6; V gene: TRBV7-3; CDR3 DNA: TGTGCCAGCAGCTTAGGACCCTCTGGGGCCAACGTCCTGACTTTC; CDR3 protein: CASSLGPSGANVLTF
D gene: TRBD1; clone size: .; J gene: TRBJ2-2; V gene: TRBV7-8; CDR3 DNA: TGTGCCAGCAGCTCCCCGACAGGGTGGGGTTCGAACACCGGGGAGCTGTTTTTT; CDR3 protein: CASSSPTGWGSNTGELFF
D gene: .; clone size: once; J gene: TRBJ2-2; V gene: TRBV30; CDR3 DNA: TGTGCCTGGGGGAAGAAGGTTACGAACACCGGGGAGCTGTTTTTT; CDR3 protein: CAWGKKVTNTGELFF
D gene: .; clone size: .; J gene: TRBJ1-3; V gene: TRBV7-2; CDR3 DNA: TGTGCCAGCAGCTCCAGAGGAAACACCATATATTTT; CDR3 protein: CASSSRGNTIYF
D gene: TRBD2; clone size: .; J gene: TRBJ2-5; V gene: TRBV6-6; CDR3 DNA: TGTGCCAGCAGCCTCCTAGCGGGGGGGCCCGAGACCCAGTACTTC; CDR3 protein: CASSLLAGGPETQYF
D gene: .; clone size: .; J gene: TRBJ1-4; V gene: TRBV4-1; CDR3 DNA: TGCGCCAGCAGCTACCGACTCTCGGAAAAACTGTTTTTT; CDR3 protein: CASSYRLSEKLFF
D gene: .; clone size: .; J gene: TRBJ1-2; V gene: TRBV11-2; CDR3 DNA: TGTGCCAGCACCCTCTTAGGGGGTACTAACTATGGCTACACCTTC; CDR3 protein: CASTLLGGTNYGYTF
D gene: .; clone size: .; J gene: TRBJ2-5; V gene: TRBV29-1; CDR3 DNA: TGCAGCGTTGGGGCACCCCGTAAGCAAGAGACCCAGTACTTC; CDR3 protein: CSVGAPRKQETQYF
D gene: .; clone size: .; J gene: TRBJ1-2; V gene: TRBV20-1; CDR3 DNA: TGCAGTGCCGGGGACAATGAAGGCTACACCTTC; CDR3 protein: CSAGDNEGYTF
D gene: TRBD2; clone size: .; J gene: TRBJ2-1; V gene: TRBV10-2; CDR3 DNA: TGCGCCAGCAGGGGAGGGCTAGCGGGAGTTAGGAATGAGCAGTTCTTC; CDR3 protein: CASRGGLAGVRNEQFF
D gene: .; clone size: .; J gene: TRBJ2-3; V gene: TRBV9; CDR3 DNA: TGTGCCAGCAGCTCAATGAGGATAACCACAGATACGCAGTATTTT; CDR3 protein: CASSSMRITTDTQYF
D gene: .; clone size: .; J gene: TRBJ2-7; V gene: TRBV5-8; CDR3 DNA: TGTGCCAGCAGCTTGAGGTCAGGGGGGTCCTACGAGCAGTACTTC; CDR3 protein: CASSLRSGGSYEQYF
D gene: .; clone size: .; J gene: TRBJ2-7; V gene: TRBV6-5; CDR3 DNA: TGTGCCAGCAGTTGGGGAACACTGGGGTACTACGAGCAGTACTTC; CDR3 protein: CASSWGTLGYYEQYF
D gene: TRBD1; clone size: .; J gene: TRBJ2-7; V gene: TRBV6-6; CDR3 DNA: TGTGCCAGCAGAGACAGGGGTAGCTCTACGGACGAGCAGTACTTC; CDR3 protein: CASRDRGSSTDEQYF
D gene: .; clone size: .; J gene: TRBJ1-1; V gene: TRBV5-1; CDR3 DNA: TGCGCCAGCAGCTTGCAAGGCAGTACTGAAGCTTTCTTT; CDR3 protein: CASSLQGSTEAFF
D gene: TRBD1; clone size: .; J gene: TRBJ1-5; V gene: TRBV2; CDR3 DNA: TGTGCCAGCAGTGAATACACAGGGGTGGTACATCAGCCCCAGCATTTT; CDR3 protein: CASSEYTGVVHQPQHF
D gene: .; clone size: once; J gene: TRBJ2-1; V gene: TRBV5-6; CDR3 DNA: TGTGCCAGCAGACGTGGACTAGAGCAGTTCTTC; CDR3 protein: CASRRGLEQFF
D gene: .; clone size: .; J gene: TRBJ2-7; V gene: TRBV30; CDR3 DNA: TGTGCCTGGACCAGGGGATCGGGGGAGCAGTACTTC; CDR3 protein: CAWTRGSGEQYF
D gene: .; clone size: .; J gene: TRBJ1-4; V gene: TRBV27; CDR3 DNA: TGTGCCAGCAGTTCCTCAGATAAGGGGGTGGGTGAAAAACTGTTTTTT; CDR3 protein: CASSSSDKGVGEKLFF
D gene: .; clone size: .; J gene: TRBJ2-1; V gene: TRBV27; CDR3 DNA: TGTGCCAGCAGACCATCCCAGCCCTCCTACAATGAGCAGTTCTTC; CDR3 protein: CASRPSQPSYNEQFF
D gene: .; clone size: once; J gene: TRBJ2-1; V gene: TRBV7-2; CDR3 DNA: TGTGCCAGCAGCTTAGTTGGCCAGTACAATGAGCAGTTCTTC; CDR3 protein: CASSLVGQYNEQFF
D gene: TRBD1; clone size: .; J gene: TRBJ2-5; V gene: TRBV5-1; CDR3 DNA: TGCGCCAGCAGCTTCTACACAGGGGTAGAGACCCAGTACTTC; CDR3 protein: CASSFYTGVETQYF